This T cell receptor (beta chain) was found in a study of blood T cell repertoires in COVID-19. Only one count was recorded for this clone. The CDR3 runs to 16 residues. CDR1 and CDR2 (germline): MDHEN, SYDVKM. V gave up 3 bases and J gave up 4 bases; unmatched junction bases: 8. TCRdb keeps only in-frame clones here, not all; method: immunoSEQ multiplex PCR. Found here are roughly 310,000 clones, 90% of them singletons; the top ten hold 2.9%. V gene TRBV28 combines with J gene TRBJ2-2, with 7 bases lining up with TRBD2. The clonotype was recovered from a woman aged 25-40 years with COVID-19, enrolled during active disease. Sequences were obtained from peripheral blood. The CDR3 loop reads CASSLTGTIFTGELFF. The CDR3 DNA reads as TGTGCCAGCAGTTTGACCGGGACTATCTTCACCGGGGAGCTGTTTTTT.